Shown below are 29 T cell receptor beta chains from a single sample sequenced in a study of blood T cells in healthy people across ages. A sample-barcoded 5' primer and a J-beta primer mix were used in a second PCR of about 6 to 12 cycles. TCRdb fed the 5' RACE reads into MiXCR, producing one record per CDR3 protein. The profile shows 1.5 million to 2 million distinct CDR3 sequences, 25% to 30% of them singletons. Sample: blood. These receptors were taken from a woman aged 30 to 39 in good health.

Details on this clonotype: Mismatch with germline at one junction end may stem from a read error. The CDR3 loop is CAGSALDRGTSYEQYF. The CDR3 DNA is TGTGCCGGCAGCGCCTTGGACAGGGGGACCTCCTACGAGCAGTACTTC. This chain uses TRBV7-9 with TRBJ2-7; 10 bases line up with TRBD1. There are 16 residues in the CDR3. Germline lookup yields CDR1 SEHNR and CDR2 FQNEAQ (reference sequence). Supplemented by reference TRBV7-9 and TRBJ2-7, the full variable domain reads DTGVSQNPRHKITKRGQNVTFRCDPISEHNRLYWYRQTLGQGPEFLTYFQNEAQLEKSRLLSDRFSAERPKGSFSTLEIQRTEQGDSAMYLCAGSALDRGTSYEQYFGPGTRLTVT.

The chain recombines TRBV28 with TRBJ2-5; possibly TRBD1 for D (5 bases). Germline V gene sequence: CDR1 MDHEN, CDR2 SYDVKM. V lost 8 bases and J 2 bases, leaving 21 bases between the germline ends. The CDR3 runs 16 residues. Here the CDR3 reads CASRPLLQGYQETQYF. In nucleotides, the CDR3 is TGTGCCAGCCGACCCCTCCTCCAGGGATATCAAGAGACCCAGTACTTC.

This clonotype was seen at least ten times. The V call is TRBV12-3 or TRBV12-4, the J call TRBJ2-1, with D possibly matching TRBD2 (6 bases). Trimming took off 5 bases at V and 9 bases at J, with 14 bases between the two ends. This CDR3 comprises 13 residues. CDR3 nucleotide sequence: TGTGCCAGCAGTCCCGCACTAGCTAGTGAGCAGTTCTTC. Its protein is CASSPALASEQFF.

Many counts were recorded for this clonotype. The chain couples TRBV29-1 to TRBJ1-2, with D perhaps matching TRBD1 (6 bases). The germline CDR1 and CDR2 sequences are SQVTM and ANQGSEA. The CDR3 spans 12 residues. Trimming took 7 bases from V and 2 from J, leaving 11 bases between them. CDR3 sequence (DNA): TGCAGCGCGGGGGGACAAAACTATGGCTACACCTTC. It is translated as CSAGGQNYGYTF.

This clonotype was observed a few times. The chain has TRBV7-9 and TRBJ2-5; TRBD1 agrees at 7 bases. V shed 7 bases and J 4 bases; nucleotides not matched to a gene: 9. The germline CDR1 and CDR2 sequences are SEHNR and FQNEAQ (reference sequence). The CDR3 is 14 residues long. CDR3 in amino acids: CASNPTGLRETQYF. The CDR3 DNA reads TGTGCCAGCAACCCGACAGGGCTAAGAGAGACCCAGTACTTC.

This clonotype came up a few times. The chain is built from TRBV14 and TRBJ2-3; TRBD2 aligns across 10 bases. Germline CDR1 is SGHDN and CDR2 is FVKESK. The CDR3 is made up of 15 amino acids. Unmatched junction bases numbered 8, after V lost 4 bases and J lost 7 bases. Written as DNA, the CDR3 is TGTGCCAGCAGCCCTTATAGCGGGGGGCTAAATACGCAGTATTTT. This gives the protein CASSPYSGGLNTQYF.

The table lists this clonotype with a few counts. This chain connects TRBV5-5 to TRBJ1-5; 7 positions agree with TRBD1. J gave up 0 bases and V 4 bases, and 10 bases lay outside the gene matches. CDR1 is SGHKS, CDR2 YYEKEE, per germline (reference sequence). This CDR3 contains 17 residues. CDR3 protein: CASSPEMTGYSNQPQHF. DNA of the CDR3: TGTGCCAGCAGCCCCGAAATGACAGGGTATAGCAATCAGCCCCAGCATTTT. The full variable domain, rest sourced from reference TRBV5-5 and TRBJ1-5, is DAGVTQSPTHLIKTRGQQVTLRCSPISGHKSVSWYQQVLGQGPQFIFQYYEKEERGRGNFPDRFSARQFPNYSSELNVNALLLGDSALYLCASSPEMTGYSNQPQHFGDGTRLSIL.

This clonotype was counted once. The rearrangement joins TRBV20-1 to TRBJ1-5; D not resolved. In germline, CDR1 is DFQATT, CDR2 SNEGSKA (reference sequence). The CDR3 consists of 16 residues. V shed 3 bases and J shed 0 bases, with 15 bases lying between them. For the CDR3, the DNA is TGCAGTGCTAGCAAACAGAGGCCCTATAGCAATCAGCCCCAGCATTTT. As protein: CSASKQRPYSNQPQHF.

As for this clonotype: A junction end diverges from the germline sequence, so it may reflect a read error. The V and J genes are TRBV25-1 and TRBJ2-7, with 10 bases fitting TRBD2. Germline V gene sequence: CDR1 MGHDK, CDR2 SYGVNS. CDR3 length: 16 residues. The CDR3 DNA follows: TGTGCCGGCAGTGCAAGTAGTCCTAGCGGGGGCTACGAGCAGTACTTC. As protein: CAGSASSPSGGYEQYF.

This clonotype was counted only a few times. V usage is TRBV5-5 and J usage is TRBJ2-7; no clear D gene. V lost 6 bases and J lost 2, with 9 bases in between. CDR1 and CDR2 from the germline V gene are SGHKS and YYEKEE (reference sequence). The CDR3 length is 12 residues. This CDR3 reads CASMGRTYEQYF. CDR3 coding DNA: TGTGCCAGCATGGGCAGAACCTACGAGCAGTACTTC. The variable domain in full, with the rest retrieved from reference TRBV5-5 and TRBJ2-7, is DAGVTQSPTHLIKTRGQQVTLRCSPISGHKSVSWYQQVLGQGPQFIFQYYEKEERGRGNFPDRFSARQFPNYSSELNVNALLLGDSALYLCASMGRTYEQYFGPGTRLTVT.

This clonotype showed up just a few times. The chain joins TRBV27 to TRBJ1-2, with TRBD1 as a possible D gene (6 bases). Per the germline V gene, CDR1 is MNHEY and CDR2 is SMNVEV (reference sequence). This CDR3 is built from 13 residues. The V end was cut by 6 bases, the J end by 2 bases, with 10 bases between. This CDR3 is CASRGGFNYGYTF. The CDR3 bases are TGTGCCAGCAGAGGGGGATTCAACTATGGCTACACCTTC.

The J gene is TRBJ1-4, the V gene TRBV7-2; D remains unclear. Germline CDR1 reads SGHTA; CDR2 reads FQGNSA. With 1 base removed from V and 0 bases from J, the gap between germline ends came to 15 bases. This CDR3 is 18 amino acids long. In DNA, the CDR3 is TGTGCCAGCAGCTTAGAGTTTGGGTACTCCGCAACTAATGAAAAACTGTTTTTT. It specifies CASSLEFGYSATNEKLFF.

This clonotype has at least ten counts. The rearrangement joins TRBV11-2 to TRBJ2-1; D gene uncertain. CDR3 size: 11 residues. V gave up 4 bases and J gave up 8 bases, with 6 bases separating them. Germline lookup yields CDR1 SGHAT and CDR2 FQNNGV. CDR3 sequence: CASSSVDEQFF. CDR3 bases: TGTGCCAGCAGCTCCGTGGATGAGCAGTTCTTC.

This clonotype was counted between two and nine times. V gene TRBV7-2 combines with J gene TRBJ2-5, with no clear D. Trimming cost V 1 base and J 11 bases, with 17 bases left between them. The CDR3 loop spans 14 amino acids. Germline CDR1 SGHTA, CDR2 FQGNSA. The CDR3 is CASSLGSVLSEQYF. The CDR3 coding sequence is TGTGCCAGCAGCTTAGGTTCCGTGTTGAGTGAGCAGTACTTC.

This clonotype was recorded a few times. The V and J genes are TRBV27 and TRBJ1-5; weak D call: TRBD1 (5 bases). The CDR3 has 12 residues. Per the germline V gene, CDR1 is MNHEY and CDR2 is SMNVEV (reference sequence). V lost 4 bases and J 9 bases, leaving 10 bases between the germline ends. This chain's CDR3 is CASSSSGTPQHF. The CDR3 DNA reads as TGTGCCAGCAGTTCCTCGGGGACGCCCCAGCATTTT.

This sequence joins TRBV30 and TRBJ2-3, with TRBD2 identical over 10 bases. Germline trimming cut 4 bases from V and 4 bases from J; bases unmatched to any gene: 5. The V gene's germline CDR1 is GTSNPN and CDR2 SVGIG (reference sequence). This CDR3 has 14 amino acids. The CDR3 DNA reads as TGTGCCTGGAACCCTAGCGGGAGTTCAGATACGCAGTATTTT. Its protein product is CAWNPSGSSDTQYF.

The rearrangement uses TRBV20-1 and TRBJ1-5; D gene unclear. Germline lookup yields CDR1 DFQATT and CDR2 SNEGSKA (reference sequence). The V end was cut by 5 bases, the J end by 9 bases, with 11 bases between. The CDR3 has 11 amino acids. As DNA, the CDR3 is TGCAGTGCTGGTCCCGACGGGCCCCAGCATTTT. Residues: CSAGPDGPQHF.

The chain combines TRBV27 with TRBJ2-1; 9 bases match TRBD2. There are 16 residues in the CDR3. CDR1 and CDR2 from the germline V gene are MNHEY and SMNVEV (reference sequence). The V and J ends lost 0 bases and 6 bases, in that order; junction bases with no gene match: 6. The chain's CDR3 is CASSLSSGSLGNEQFF. The CDR3 bases are TGTGCCAGCAGTTTATCTAGCGGGAGTCTCGGCAATGAGCAGTTCTTC.

This clonotype was observed a few times. This sequence joins TRBV25-1 and TRBJ1-4, with 9 bases identical to TRBD1. The CDR3 extends over 15 amino acids. Germline V CDR1 and CDR2: MGHDK, SYGVNS. The V gene end was trimmed by 6 bases and the J gene end by 11 bases; junction bases not matched to a gene: 13. The CDR3 bases are TGTGCCAGCAGCGTAACAGGGGGCGCGTCTCCGAAACTGTTTTTT. It specifies CASSVTGGASPKLFF.

The chain carries TRBV27 and TRBJ1-2; tentatively, D is TRBD1 (5 bases). With 5 bases removed from V and 5 bases from J, the gap between germline ends came to 24 bases. This CDR3 is 17 amino acids long. From germline, CDR1 is MNHEY and CDR2 SMNVEV (reference sequence). CDR3 in DNA: TGTGCCAGCAGTCCCCTCCGTGGGGCAGGGATTCGTTATGGCTACACCTTC. It codes for CASSPLRGAGIRYGYTF.

This clonotype appeared many times. This chain uses TRBV4-1 with TRBJ2-1; either TRBD1 or TRBD2 may supply D (5 bases each). The germline CDR1 and CDR2 sequences are MGHRA and YSYEKL. The CDR3 runs to 16 residues. Trimming shortened V by 0 bases and J by 5 bases, and 14 bases separated the two germline ends. The CDR3 bases are TGCGCCAGCAGCCAAGATCCCGGGGCGACAAACAATGAGCAGTTCTTC. Protein: CASSQDPGATNNEQFF.

The genes are TRBV5-1 and TRBJ2-5; D possibly corresponds to TRBD1 (6 bases). The V gene's germline CDR1 is SGHRS and CDR2 YFSETQ. V was clipped by 4 bases and J by 5 bases, with 15 bases between them. The CDR3 sequence is 14 residues long. The CDR3 sequence is CASSDTGSAETQYF. CDR3 nucleotides: TGCGCCAGCAGCGATACAGGGAGTGCGGAGACCCAGTACTTC.

This clonotype was found a few times. This chain uses TRBV27 with TRBJ2-2; no clear D gene. Trimming removed 2 bases at V and 6 bases at J, with 7 bases between. Germline CDR1 is MNHEY and CDR2 is SMNVEV (reference sequence). This CDR3 has 13 amino acids. The CDR3 sequence is CASSLGWAGELFF. Here the CDR3 DNA reads TGTGCCAGCAGTTTAGGGTGGGCCGGGGAGCTGTTTTTT.

This clonotype has a handful of counts. This chain uses TRBV5-1 with TRBJ2-5; possibly TRBD2 for D (6 bases). The V and J ends lost 8 bases and 4 bases respectively, with 24 bases between them. CDR3 length equals 16 residues. Per the germline V gene, CDR1 is SGHRS and CDR2 is YFSETQ. This chain's CDR3 is CASSFTTGRGLETQYF. The CDR3, as DNA: TGCGCCAGTAGTTTTACTACCGGGCGGGGTCTAGAGACCCAGTACTTC.

V and J are TRBV20-1 and TRBJ2-5, with 7 positions matching TRBD1. This CDR3 has 14 residues. J lost 4 bases, V lost 4 bases, and 9 bases had no gene match. Germline V gene data show CDR1 as DFQATT and CDR2 as SNEGSKA (reference sequence). The CDR3 nucleotides read TGCAGTGCTAAGAAAGGGGGCCTAGCAGAGACCCAGTACTTC. This encodes CSAKKGGLAETQYF.

This clonotype was picked up a small number of times. The CDR3 here is CSARLASEQYF. In DNA form, the CDR3 reads TGCAGTGCTAGGCTAGCGAGCGAGCAGTACTTC. The chain joins TRBV20-1 to TRBJ2-7; maybe TRBD2 (6 bases). The CDR3 consists of 11 residues. V lost 3 bases and J 6 bases, leaving 9 bases between the germline ends. Per germline, CDR1 DFQATT and CDR2 SNEGSKA (reference sequence).

The J gene is TRBJ2-7, the V gene TRBV5-1; 9 bases map to TRBD2. CDR1 and CDR2 from the germline V gene are SGHRS and YFSETQ. Trimming at V came to 4 bases and at J to 4 bases, leaving 6 bases not matched to a gene. The length of the CDR3 is 14 residues. CDR3 amino acids: CASSTGTSRYEQYF. DNA for the CDR3: TGCGCCAGCAGCACCGGGACTAGCCGTTACGAGCAGTACTTC.

This clonotype has more than one count but fewer than ten. The V and J genes are TRBV7-9 and TRBJ1-4, with D perhaps TRBD1 (5 bases). V was clipped by 5 bases and J by 2 bases, with 9 bases between them. This CDR3 is built from 14 residues. Germline V CDR1 and CDR2: SEHNR, FQNEAQ (reference sequence). CDR3 region: CASSGYRTNEKLFF. DNA for the CDR3: TGTGCCAGCAGCGGATACAGGACTAATGAAAAACTGTTTTTT. Complete variable domain (other parts from reference TRBV7-9 and TRBJ1-4): DTGVSQNPRHKITKRGQNVTFRCDPISEHNRLYWYRQTLGQGPEFLTYFQNEAQLEKSRLLSDRFSAERPKGSFSTLEIQRTEQGDSAMYLCASSGYRTNEKLFFGSGTQLSVL.

This clonotype occurred a few times. V is TRBV7-9 and J is TRBJ2-7, with TRBD1 as a possible D gene (6 bases). The better agreement between TRBJ2-5 and the DNA end casts doubt on the J call. This CDR3 spans 16 amino acids. The germline V gene encodes CDR1 SEHNR and CDR2 FQNEAQ (reference sequence). The CDR3 bases are TGTGCCAGCAGTCAACTCAGACAGGTTTCACGGGAGACCCAGTACTTC. This gives the protein CASSQLRQVSRETQYF.